Listed here are 6 T cell receptor beta chains from one sample, sequenced in a study of blood T cell repertoires in COVID-19 (TCRdb year 2020). The library was produced with the immunoSEQ multiplex PCR assay. TCRdb mirrors the immuneACCESS table, restricted to in-frame sequences. Some clones are absent from its copies; in checked studies, under half trace to an unresolved V gene, and the reason for the others is unknown. The table for this sample lists hundreds of thousands of clones; roughly 80% of them were counted only once. The ten largest clones represent 5% of the sample. Sequencing used PBMCs or T cells enriched from blood (not recorded which). The receptors originated from a man in his forties who had been exposed to COVID-19.

V is TRBV25-1 and J is TRBJ2-2, with 9 bases lining up with TRBD1. This CDR3 spans 17 amino acids. Looked up from germline, CDR1 is MGHDK and CDR2 is SYGVNS. The trim removed 5 bases at V and 2 bases at J, leaving 9 bases unmatched. The CDR3 here is CASSPGNRGRNTGELFF. In DNA form, the CDR3 reads TGTGCCAGCAGTCCGGGGAACAGGGGGCGAAACACCGGGGAGCTGTTTTTT.

The sample holds one count of this clone. The genes are TRBV5-5 and TRBJ2-1; 7 nucleotides agree with TRBD2. The CDR3 is 16 residues long. After removal of 4 bases from V and 5 bases from J, the junction contained 12 bases not matched to a gene. Germline CDR1 is SGHKS and CDR2 is YYEKEE (reference sequence). CDR3 protein: CASSIYSGPNHNEQFF. CDR3 sequence (DNA): TGTGCCAGCAGCATATATAGCGGGCCAAACCACAATGAGCAGTTCTTC. The full variable domain, its missing parts supplied by reference TRBV5-5 and TRBJ2-1, is DAGVTQSPTHLIKTRGQQVTLRCSPISGHKSVSWYQQVLGQGPQFIFQYYEKEERGRGNFPDRFSARQFPNYSSELNVNALLLGDSALYLCASSIYSGPNHNEQFFGPGTRLTVL.

The V and J genes are TRBV12-3 or TRBV12-4 and TRBJ2-1; D remains unclear. The CDR3 contains 13 residues. The V gene lost 3 bases and the J gene lost 5 bases, with 8 bases spanning the gap. CDR3 nucleotides: TGTGCCAGCAGTTTTCCCGGTAACAATGAGCAGTTCTTC. Its protein is CASSFPGNNEQFF.

The chain links TRBV5-1 to TRBJ2-3, with a weak D call TRBD2 (6 bases). CDR1 is SGHRS, CDR2 YFSETQ, per germline. The V end lost 2 bases, the J end lost 6 bases, and 13 bases lay between the germline ends. The CDR3 extends over 14 amino acids. The chain's CDR3 is CASSFGTRGDTQYF. CDR3 sequence (DNA): TGCGCCAGCAGCTTCGGGACTCGGGGGGATACGCAGTATTTT.

CDR3 in DNA: TGTGCCAGCAGTGAAAGAGCGGGCGTATACGATGGTTACGAGCAGTACTTC. Translating it yields CASSERAGVYDGYEQYF. The rearrangement uses TRBV6-1 and TRBJ2-7, with D perhaps TRBD2 (6 bases). With 2 bases removed from V and 4 bases from J, the gap between germline ends came to 21 bases. Germline V gives CDR1 MNHNS, CDR2 SASEGT. There are 17 residues in the CDR3.

The chain carries TRBV5-1 and TRBJ2-7; TRBD1 aligns across 7 bases. The junction had 13 bases not matched to a gene; V was cut back by 4 bases and J by 6 bases. CDR1 and CDR2 (germline): SGHRS, YFSETQ. The CDR3 totals 15 residues. Here the CDR3 DNA reads TGCGCCAGCAGCACTACAAGGGGGCACGGCAGCGAGCAGTACTTC. The encoded protein is CASSTTRGHGSEQYF.